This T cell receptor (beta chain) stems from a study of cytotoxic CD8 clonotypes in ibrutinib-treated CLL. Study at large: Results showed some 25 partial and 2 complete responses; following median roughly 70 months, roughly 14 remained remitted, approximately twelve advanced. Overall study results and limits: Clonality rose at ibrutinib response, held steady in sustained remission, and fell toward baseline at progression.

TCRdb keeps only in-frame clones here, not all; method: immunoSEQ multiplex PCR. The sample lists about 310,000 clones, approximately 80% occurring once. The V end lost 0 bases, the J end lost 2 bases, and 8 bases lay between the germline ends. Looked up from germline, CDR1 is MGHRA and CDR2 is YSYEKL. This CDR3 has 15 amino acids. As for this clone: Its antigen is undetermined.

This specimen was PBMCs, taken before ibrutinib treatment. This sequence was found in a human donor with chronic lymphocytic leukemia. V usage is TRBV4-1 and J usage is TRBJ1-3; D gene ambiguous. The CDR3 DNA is TGCGCCAGCAGCCAAGACGCCAGGACTGGAAACACCATATATTTT. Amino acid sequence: CASSQDARTGNTIYF.